The clone carrying this T cell receptor beta chain was seen just once. What it binds is not known. The data were taken from a study of beta chain features in type 1 diabetes. Expressed TCRB transcripts were sequenced after all isolated RNA was converted to cDNA. Sequencing used immunoSEQ multiplex PCR; TCRdb keeps in-frame clones, though not all of them. The table has 150,000 or so clones, 63% seen once; the top ten hold 0.08% to 0.1%. Study outcomes and limitations: Shortening that was moderate but significant affected the TCRB CDR3s of Type 1 diabetes patients in all four CD4+ subsets.

Sequenced input: naive CD4+ T cells from blood. The clonotype originates from a man younger than 45 with type 1 diabetes.

Here the CDR3 DNA reads TGCAGCGTTGGGAAGACAGCTAACTATGGCTACACCTTC. Encoded protein: CSVGKTANYGYTF. The V and J genes are TRBV29-1 and TRBJ1-2, with D perhaps TRBD1 (5 bases). Trimming pared 4 bases from V and 0 bases from J, leaving 9 bases between. Germline values: CDR1 SQVTM, CDR2 ANQGSEA. There are 13 residues in the CDR3.